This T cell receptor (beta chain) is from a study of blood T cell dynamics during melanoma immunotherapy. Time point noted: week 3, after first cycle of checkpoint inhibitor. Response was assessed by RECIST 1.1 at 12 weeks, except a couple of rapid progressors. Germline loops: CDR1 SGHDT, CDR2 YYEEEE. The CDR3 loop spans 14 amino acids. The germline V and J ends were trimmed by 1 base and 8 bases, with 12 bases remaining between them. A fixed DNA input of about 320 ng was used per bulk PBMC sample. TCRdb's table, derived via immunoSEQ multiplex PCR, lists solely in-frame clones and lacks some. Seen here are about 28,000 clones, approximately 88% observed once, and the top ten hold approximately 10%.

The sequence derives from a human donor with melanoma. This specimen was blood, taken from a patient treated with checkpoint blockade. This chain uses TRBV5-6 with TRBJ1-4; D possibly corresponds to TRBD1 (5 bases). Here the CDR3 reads CASSLFPGSEKLFF. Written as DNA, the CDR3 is TGTGCCAGCAGCTTGTTTCCAGGGAGCGAAAAACTGTTTTTT.